These T cell receptor beta chains were read from a single sample in a study of blood T cell repertoires in COVID-19. The repertoire was sequenced with immunoSEQ multiplex PCR; TCRdb's copy has only in-frame clones and lacks some. The profile covers some 190,000 clones, with approximately 80% appearing a single time and roughly 8.6% taken by the ten largest. The specimen was peripheral blood. The receptors were sampled from a woman aged 45 to 65 with active or convalescent COVID-19. Both conserved end residues are part of each CDR3. Each record gives: J gene, D gene, V gene, clone size, CDR3 DNA, CDR3 protein. The D gene is left open where the match is weak. Clone sizes are given selectively: once, few, many, or a class where the clone is expanded.

TRBJ2-4,.,TRBV28,.,TGTGCCAGCAGTGAGCTCAAATCCAAAAACATTCAGTACTTC,CASSELKSKNIQYF
TRBJ1-4,.,TRBV14,.,TGTGCCAGCAGCCAAGGAGGGACTGGTGAAAAACTGTTTTTT,CASSQGGTGEKLFF
TRBJ1-3,.,TRBV18,.,TGTGCCAGCTCACTCTTGGACAGCGTCTCTGGAAACACCATATATTTT,CASSLLDSVSGNTIYF
TRBJ1-2,TRBD1,TRBV7-2,.,TGTGCCAGCAGCCCAGACAGCGGACAGGGGGCTAACTATGGCTACACCTTC,CASSPDSGQGANYGYTF
TRBJ1-1,TRBD1,TRBV7-2,.,TGTGCCAGCAAATCGGACAGGGGGCGCCGAGCTTTCTTT,CASKSDRGRRAFF
TRBJ1-1,.,TRBV6-6,few,TGTGCCAGCAGTCCCCGACCAGGGTGGGGCGACACTGAAGCTTTCTTT,CASSPRPGWGDTEAFF
TRBJ2-7,TRBD2,TRBV30,.,TGTGCCTGGAGTAGAAGGACTAGCGGTTACGAGCAGTACTTC,CAWSRRTSGYEQYF
TRBJ2-1,TRBD2,TRBV6-5,.,TGTGCCAGCAGATCACTAGCGAGAGGGTCCAATGAGCAGTTCTTC,CASRSLARGSNEQFF
TRBJ1-5,.,TRBV11-2,once,TGTGCCAGCAGCCCGGACAGCTATAGCAATCAGCCCCAGCATTTT,CASSPDSYSNQPQHF
TRBJ1-6,.,TRBV19,.,TGTGCCAGTAGTGCGGCGGTATATAATTCACCCCTCCACTTT,CASSAAVYNSPLHF
TRBJ2-3,TRBD2,TRBV7-3,.,TGTGCCAGCAGCTTATTGATGGGGAGCGGGAGGGCCGTGGATACGCAGTATTTT,CASSLLMGSGRAVDTQYF
TRBJ1-6,.,TRBV7-9,few,TGTGCCAGCAGCCGACGTAGGGGAAGGGACTCCTATAATTCACCCCTCCACTTT,CASSRRRGRDSYNSPLHF
TRBJ1-2,.,TRBV6-6,.,TGTGCCAGCAGAACCGGACAGCTCTATGGCTACACCTTC,CASRTGQLYGYTF
TRBJ2-3,TRBD2,TRBV18,.,TGTGCCAGCTCACCGCAGCCCAGCGGGGGGGCCACAGATACGCAGTATTTT,CASSPQPSGGATDTQYF
TRBJ2-5,TRBD2,TRBV19,.,TGTGCCAGTAGTATTGGCTCTAGCGGGCAAGAGACCCAGTACTTC,CASSIGSSGQETQYF
TRBJ1-1,.,TRBV5-1,once,TGCGCCAGCAGCCTCAATACACCGATGAACACTGAAGCTTTCTTT,CASSLNTPMNTEAFF
TRBJ2-3,.,TRBV14,once,TGTGCCAGCAGCCAATACAGGAGGGGCGCAGATACGCAGTATTTT,CASSQYRRGADTQYF
TRBJ2-7,TRBD2,TRBV28,.,TGTGCCAGCAGTCCCGCCCTAGCGGGAGACTACGAGCAGTACTTC,CASSPALAGDYEQYF
TRBJ2-5,.,TRBV7-2,.,TGTGCCAGCAGCTTAATTGCCCTAGGGGGTGAGACCCAGTACTTC,CASSLIALGGETQYF
TRBJ1-2,.,TRBV30,few,TGTGCCTGGAGTGTAGGCTTATCAGGGGATGGCTATGGCTACACCTTC,CAWSVGLSGDGYGYTF
TRBJ1-1,.,TRBV30,.,TGTGCCTGGAGTTACGGCAGGGGGAACACTGAAGCTTTCTTT,CAWSYGRGNTEAFF
TRBJ2-5,TRBD2,TRBV28,.,TGTGCCAGCAGTTTAACAGGCGGGAGGGCCGCGGAGACCCAGTACTTC,CASSLTGGRAAETQYF
TRBJ1-2,TRBD1,TRBV3-1/TRBV3-2,.,TGTGCCAGCAGCCAAATGGGACAGAACTATGGCTACACCTTC,CASSQMGQNYGYTF
TRBJ2-2,TRBD1,TRBV4-3,few,TGCGCCAGCAGCCAAGCAACGGGACAGGGTGGGGACACCGGGGAGCTGTTTTTT,CASSQATGQGGDTGELFF
TRBJ1-2,.,TRBV2,once,TGTGCCAGCAGTGTACGGGGCTATGGCTACACCTTC,CASSVRGYGYTF
TRBJ2-7,TRBD2,TRBV4-1,.,TGCGCCAGCAGCCAAGAACTAGCGGGGGCCTCCTACGAGCAGTACTTC,CASSQELAGASYEQYF
TRBJ2-2,TRBD1,TRBV7-3,.,TGTGCCAGCAGCTCGCCGACAGGGGGCGCAACCGGGGAGCTGTTTTTT,CASSSPTGGATGELFF
TRBJ1-3,TRBD1,TRBV6-5,.,TGTGCCAGCAGCCCGGGACAGAAATCTGGAAACACCATATATTTT,CASSPGQKSGNTIYF
TRBJ2-7,.,TRBV6-5,once,TGTGCCAGCAGTTCACTCTACGAGCAGTACTTC,CASSSLYEQYF
TRBJ1-5,TRBD1,TRBV7-2,.,TGTGCCAGCAGCCCCGGGACAGGGGAGGGTCAGCCCCAGCATTTT,CASSPGTGEGQPQHF
TRBJ2-7,TRBD2,TRBV4-3,.,TGCGCCAGCAGCCAAGATTTTAATAGCGGGCAGGGCTACGAGCAGTACTTC,CASSQDFNSGQGYEQYF
TRBJ2-5,.,TRBV6-5,.,TGTGCCAGCAGTAGGGGCAGGGTAAAAGAGACCCAGTACTTC,CASSRGRVKETQYF
TRBJ2-2,TRBD2,TRBV7-2,.,TGTGCCAGCAGCTGGACTAGCGGGAACACCGGGGAGCTGTTTTTT,CASSWTSGNTGELFF
TRBJ2-1,TRBD2,TRBV15,.,TGTGCCACCAGCAGGGGCGGGAGTCTTTCCTACAATGAGCAGTTCTTC,CATSRGGSLSYNEQFF
TRBJ2-2,TRBD1,TRBV19,.,TGTGCCAGTAGCACCCGGACAGGGGCCAACACCGGGGAGCTGTTTTTT,CASSTRTGANTGELFF
TRBJ2-1,TRBD2,TRBV5-1,.,TGCGCCAGCTTTGGAGCGGGGCACAATGAGCAGTTCTTC,CASFGAGHNEQFF
TRBJ2-5,.,TRBV25-1,.,TGTGCCAGCAGTGGACCCGGAGGTCGGGCCCAGTACTTC,CASSGPGGRAQYF
TRBJ1-2,TRBD1,TRBV7-2,.,TGTGCCAGCAGCTCATGGGGGGACAGCAACTTTAACTATGGCTACACCTTC,CASSSWGDSNFNYGYTF
TRBJ2-6,.,TRBV6-8,.,TGTGCCAGCAGTTACTCTCAGGGGTTGAGCGGGGCCAACGTCCTGACTTTC,CASSYSQGLSGANVLTF
TRBJ1-1,.,TRBV4-1,.,TGCGCCAGCAGCCAAGATCGGGACACTGAAGCTTTCTTT,CASSQDRDTEAFF
TRBJ2-3,.,TRBV19,.,TGTGCCAGTAGTAGGGGGGACGACACAGATACGCAGTATTTT,CASSRGDDTDTQYF
TRBJ1-1,TRBD1,TRBV25-1,.,TGTGCCAGCAGTGGCCGGGACAGACAATATGAAGCTTTCTTT,CASSGRDRQYEAFF
TRBJ1-5,TRBD1,TRBV7-2,.,TGTGCCAGCAGCTTAGCCGGACAGGTGAATCAGCCCCAGCATTTT,CASSLAGQVNQPQHF
TRBJ2-3,TRBD1,TRBV2,few,TGTGCCAGCAGAAGACAGGGGGGCGCAGATACGCAGTATTTT,CASRRQGGADTQYF
TRBJ2-5,TRBD1,TRBV10-2,few,TGCGCCAGCAGTGAGACAGGGGGTCAAGAGACCCAGTACTTC,CASSETGGQETQYF
TRBJ2-7,TRBD2,TRBV3-1/TRBV3-2,.,TGTGCCAGCAGCCGCGGGGGGACCTACGAGCAGTACTTC,CASSRGGTYEQYF
TRBJ2-1,TRBD2,TRBV15,once,TGTGCCTGCTCCCTCGGAGGGGCGGGAGGGAATGAGCAGTTCTTC,CACSLGGAGGNEQFF
TRBJ2-1,.,TRBV3-1/TRBV3-2,.,TGTGCCAGCAGCCCCAAGTTGAGGGAGCGGCCCTACAATGAGCAGTTCTTC,CASSPKLRERPYNEQFF
TRBJ2-3,TRBD2,TRBV3-1/TRBV3-2,.,TGTGCCAGCAGCTCCGGGACTAGCGGGGGGGGAGATACGCAGTATTTT,CASSSGTSGGGDTQYF
TRBJ1-4,.,TRBV25-1,few,TGTGCCAGCCTAGTGAAGAGGAGGGGCCAACGGAACTGTTTTTTT,CASLVKRRGQRNCFF
TRBJ1-5,TRBD1,TRBV4-3,.,TGCGCCAGCAGCTCCGGACAGGGGTATCAGCCCCAGCATTTT,CASSSGQGYQPQHF
TRBJ2-7,TRBD1,TRBV15,.,TGTGCCACCAGCAGGGAGGGGACAGGGTCCTACGAGCAGTACTTC,CATSREGTGSYEQYF
TRBJ1-1,TRBD1,TRBV28,.,TGTGCCAGTATCCAGGGGGGGAACACTGAAGCTTTCTTT,CASIQGGNTEAFF
TRBJ2-4,TRBD1,TRBV7-2,.,TGTGCCAGCAGCTTAGCGCGACAGGGTGTAGCCAAAAACATTCAGTACTTC,CASSLARQGVAKNIQYF